This record looks at one TCR beta chain sequence and its context. This record belongs to a study of T cell responses to AZD1222 COVID-19 vaccine. Clones were sequenced by immunoSEQ multiplex PCR, and TCRdb holds only the in-frame ones, with some missing. The sample holds some 130,000 clones, 90% to 95% seen once. This CDR3 has 21 residues. Germline CDR1 is LGHNA and CDR2 is YSLEER. Germline trimming cut 3 bases from V and 0 bases from J; bases unmatched to any gene: 15. The sequence was collected from an adult in good health. The chain employs TRBV4-3 and TRBJ2-6; TRBD1 matches 9 bases. The material was peripheral blood, obtained on day 0 of AZD1222 vaccination. CDR3 amino acids: CASSHLRPRDRALSGANVLTF. In nucleotides, the CDR3 is TGCGCCAGCAGCCACCTCCGCCCCCGGGACAGGGCGCTCTCTGGGGCCAACGTCCTGACTTTC.